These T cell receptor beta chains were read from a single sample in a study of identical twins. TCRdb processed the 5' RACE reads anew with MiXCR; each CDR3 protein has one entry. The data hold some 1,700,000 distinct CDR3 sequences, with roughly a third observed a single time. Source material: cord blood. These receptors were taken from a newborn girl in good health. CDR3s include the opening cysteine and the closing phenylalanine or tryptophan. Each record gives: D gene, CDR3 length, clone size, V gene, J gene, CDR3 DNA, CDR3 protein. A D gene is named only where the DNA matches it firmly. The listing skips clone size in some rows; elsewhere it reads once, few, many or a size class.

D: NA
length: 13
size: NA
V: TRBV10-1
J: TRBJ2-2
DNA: TGCGCCAGCAGTGACCGGCACACCGGGGAGCTGTTTTTT
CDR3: CASSDRHTGELFF

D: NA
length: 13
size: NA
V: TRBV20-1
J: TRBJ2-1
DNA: TGCAGTGCTAGAGCTTTAAAGGGGGAGACCCAGTTCTTC
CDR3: CSARALKGETQFF

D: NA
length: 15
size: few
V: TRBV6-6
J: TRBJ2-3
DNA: TGTGCCAGCAGTCCCGGACCTCGCCCGGCAGATACGCAGTATTTT
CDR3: CASSPGPRPADTQYF

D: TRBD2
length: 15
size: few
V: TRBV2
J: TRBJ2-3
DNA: TGTGCCAGCAGTCCTTTTAAGCGGGGGGGCGATACGCAGTATTTT
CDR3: CASSPFKRGGDTQYF

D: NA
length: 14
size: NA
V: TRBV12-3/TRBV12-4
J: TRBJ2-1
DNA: TGTGCCAGCAGTGAATTCCCCCGGACTAATGAGCAGTTCTTC
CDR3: CASSEFPRTNEQFF

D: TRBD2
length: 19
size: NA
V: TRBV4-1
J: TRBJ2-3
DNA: TGCGCCAGCAGCCATATTGTACTAGCGGGAGGAGGGGGCACAGATACGCAGTATTTT
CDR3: CASSHIVLAGGGGTDTQYF

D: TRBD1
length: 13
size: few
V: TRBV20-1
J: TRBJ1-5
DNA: TGCAGTGCTCGCAGGGACAGAAATCAGCCCCAGCATTTT
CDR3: CSARRDRNQPQHF

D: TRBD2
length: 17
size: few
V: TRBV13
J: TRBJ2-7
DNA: TGTGCCAGCAGCTCCCATCCACTAGCGGGAGCTTTCGATGAGCAGTACTTC
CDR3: CASSSHPLAGAFDEQYF

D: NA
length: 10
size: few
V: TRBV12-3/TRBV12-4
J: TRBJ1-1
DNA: TGTGCCAGCAGGAGACGGGAGGCTTTCTTT
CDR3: CASRRREAFF

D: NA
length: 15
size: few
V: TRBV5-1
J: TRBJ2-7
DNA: TGCGCCAGCAGCGGGGGACCGAAAAAACCCTACGAGCAGTACTTC
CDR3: CASSGGPKKPYEQYF

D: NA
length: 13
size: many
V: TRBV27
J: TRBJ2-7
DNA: TGTGCCAGCAGCACAAACAGGGTCCACGAGCAGTACTTC
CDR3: CASSTNRVHEQYF

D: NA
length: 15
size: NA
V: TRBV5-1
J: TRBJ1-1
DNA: TGCGCCAGCAGCTTGTCGGGGGGAAGATTGACTGAAGCTTTCTTT
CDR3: CASSLSGGRLTEAFF

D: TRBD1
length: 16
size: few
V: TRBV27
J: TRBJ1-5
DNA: TGTGCCAGCAGTCCGTGGGGACAGCTAAGCAATCAGCCCCAGCATTTT
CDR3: CASSPWGQLSNQPQHF

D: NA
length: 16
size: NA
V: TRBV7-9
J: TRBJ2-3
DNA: TGTGCCAGCAGCCCACAGGCGAGGAGGGTCACAGATACGCAGTATTTT
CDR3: CASSPQARRVTDTQYF

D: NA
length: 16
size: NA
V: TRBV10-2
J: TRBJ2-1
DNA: TGCGCCAGCAGTGGAGGGGGACTATTGGGGAACAATGAGCAGTTCTTC
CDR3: CASSGGGLLGNNEQFF

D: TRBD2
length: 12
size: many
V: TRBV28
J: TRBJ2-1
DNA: TGTGCCAGCAGTTTGACTAGCGGGATTGGGTTCTTC
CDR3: CASSLTSGIGFF

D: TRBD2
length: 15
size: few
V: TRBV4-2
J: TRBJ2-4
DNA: TGTGCCAGCAGCCAAGTGCGGGAGCTCAAAAACATTCAGTACTTC
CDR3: CASSQVRELKNIQYF

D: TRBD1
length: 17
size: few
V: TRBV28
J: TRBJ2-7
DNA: TGTGCCAGCAGTTTTCACTGGGGACAGACCAGCTCCTACGAGCAGTACTTC
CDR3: CASSFHWGQTSSYEQYF